This T cell receptor (beta chain) is from a study of blood T cell repertoires in COVID-19 (dated by TCRdb to the early 2020s). Broadly, across the study: Collaborator samples came from the United States, Italy and Spain and covered acute and convalescent phases of COVID-19. The material from the prospective study consisted of cDNA or gDNA derived from T cells, B-cell-depleted T cells, or PBMCs. The dataset comprised deeply sampled blood TCRbeta repertoires from subjects exposed to, actively infected with, or recovered from COVID-19. The repertoires were released in a freely available public database meant as a resource for research on the immune response to SARS-CoV-2. Samples were obtained from the ongoing ImmuneRACE study (first 160 participants) and from over 1,000 subjects provided by 6 global collaborators. A de-identified subject ID, COVID-19 status, age in years and sex were almost always included in the sample metadata. Where available, HLA class I and class II types were obtained from metadata supplied by the sample provider rather than from assay-based typing.

Taken from cysteine to phenylalanine, the CDR3 has 13 residues. Only the CDR3 portion is preserved as DNA: 39 bases, with reading frame beginning at the first base. Sequences MDHEN (CDR1) and SYDVKM (CDR2) are obtained from the germline V gene. Germline trimming: 3 bases from V, 10 bases from J; junction bases outside gene matches: 5. This clone has a handful of counts. The antigen it binds to is not known. The record has no base qualities; no much larger clone is one base away. Enrolling through a virtual design, the prospective study's participants ranged in age from roughly 18 to 90 years and lived across about two dozen United States geographic areas. Cohort assignment in the prospective study relied on participant-reported clinical history from a screening survey and a study questionnaire. Recovered participants in ImmuneRACE Cohort 3 were defined as having two consecutive negative NP/OP PCR tests, clearance from a healthcare professional, or resolution of symptoms. Mobile phlebotomists in the prospective study collected whole blood, serum and a nasopharyngeal or oropharyngeal swab from every participant. Participants in the prospective study had the option to provide additional blood draws and questionnaires over a 2-month period. Prospective study blood samples were shipped either frozen or at room temperature before DNA extraction.

TCRbeta CDR3 regions were amplified from genomic DNA using the immunoSEQ Assay, a bias-controlled multiplex PCR. Per the source publication's procedure: Nucleated cell counts per sample were estimated from amplification of reference gene primers within the assay. To quantify the absolute abundance of each unique TCRbeta CDR3 rearrangement, sequence reads were collapsed and filtered. For each sample, productive Simpson clonality was calculated as the square root of Simpson's diversity index over productive rearrangements. Here the immuneACCESS table is served through TCRdb, limited to in-frame sequences with V and J called. Missing clones are a known gap in these copies; in checked studies unresolved V genes cover under half, and the rest lacks a known reason. Clone size and V and J calls were adopted from that table, with D and trimming inferred from the DNA. A total of some 300,000 clones appear in this sample, about 91% of them only once. The ten biggest clones cover about 9.5% of the sample.

Paper-wide results and their limitations: The amount of clinical and demographic metadata varied by source and participant and was provided uncurated.

The receptor comes from a middle-aged woman who had recovered from COVID-19. The chain employs TRBV28 and TRBJ2-1; 8 bases in the junction line up with TRBD2. The material sequenced was PBMCs or T cells enriched from blood (not recorded which). The CDR3 loop reads CASSFRGLGEQFF. In nucleotide form, the sequence is TGTGCCAGCAGTTTTAGGGGACTAGGGGAGCAGTTCTTC.